A selection of T cell receptor beta chains follows, all from one sample in a study of blood T cells in healthy people across ages. TCRdb itself ran the 5' RACE reads through MiXCR, one entry per CDR3 protein. The data hold roughly 830,000 distinct CDR3 sequences, with roughly 60% observed a single time. The sample comprised blood. These receptors originate from a man aged 25-45 years in good health. Both conserved end residues are part of each CDR3. D genes are given only for firm matches. Some rows mark clone size as missing; the rest say once, few, many or name a class of expanded clone.

v_gene	abundance	j_gene	d_gene	CDR3aa	CDR3nt
TRBV4-2	NA	TRBJ2-1	TRBD2	CASSSPTSGGTFSYNEQFF	TGTGCCAGCAGCTCCCCGACTAGCGGGGGAACCTTTTCCTACAATGAGCAGTTCTTC
TRBV15	few	TRBJ1-6	TRBD1	CATSRTPGQYNSPLHF	TGTGCCACCAGCAGAACCCCGGGACAGTATAATTCACCCCTCCACTTT
TRBV2	few	TRBJ1-2	NA	CASSNDRRNYGYTF	TGTGCCAGCAGCAATGACAGGCGGAACTATGGCTACACCTTC
TRBV7-2	NA	TRBJ2-4	TRBD2	CASSPGLAGLAKNIQYF	TGTGCCAGCAGCCCCGGACTAGCGGGCCTAGCCAAAAACATTCAGTACTTC
TRBV24-1	NA	TRBJ2-5	NA	CATSDPSGTYF	TGTGCCACCAGTGACCCCTCCGGGACGTACTTC
TRBV21-1	NA	TRBJ1-4	NA	CASSVNGDRREKLFF	TGTGCCAGCAGCGTGAACGGGGACAGGCGTGAAAAACTGTTTTTT
TRBV7-9	NA	TRBJ2-3	TRBD2	CASSSGRLGGARDTQYF	TGTGCCAGCAGCTCCGGACGGCTCGGGGGGGCCCGAGATACGCAGTATTTT
TRBV7-2	few	TRBJ1-2	NA	CASTLPGTVRGYTF	TGTGCCAGCACGCTCCCGGGGACGGTGAGAGGCTACACCTTC
TRBV10-3	NA	TRBJ2-1	TRBD2	CAISAGLAGGPSHNEQFF	TGTGCCATCAGCGCTGGACTAGCGGGGGGGCCGTCCCACAATGAGCAGTTCTTC
TRBV9	NA	TRBJ2-3	NA	CASRPRDTQYF	TGTGCCAGCAGACCCCGAGATACGCAGTATTTT
TRBV9	NA	TRBJ1-1	TRBD1	CASSVGQGEIMNTEAFF	TGTGCCAGCAGCGTAGGACAGGGGGAAATTATGAACACTGAAGCTTTCTTT
TRBV9	NA	TRBJ2-7	NA	CASSRRGSGDEQYF	TGTGCCAGCAGCCGACGGGGGTCTGGTGACGAGCAGTACTTC
TRBV5-1	once	TRBJ2-7	NA	CASSLEVQGHEQYF	TGCGCCAGCAGCTTGGAGGTACAGGGCCATGAGCAGTACTTC
TRBV9	few	TRBJ2-3	TRBD1	CASSALTGGGADTQYF	TGTGCCAGCAGCGCCCTGACAGGGGGTGGTGCTGATACGCAGTATTTT
TRBV9	NA	TRBJ1-6	NA	CASSTSGTINSPLHF	TGTGCCAGCAGCACCTCCGGGACAATTAATTCACCCCTCCACTTT
TRBV6-6	NA	TRBJ2-1	NA	CASSYGGGAPNEQFF	TGTGCCAGCAGTTATGGTGGGGGGGCCCCTAATGAGCAGTTCTTC
TRBV20-1	few	TRBJ2-1	TRBD2	CSGLAGHNEQFF	TGCAGTGGACTAGCGGGGCACAATGAGCAGTTCTTC
TRBV20-1	NA	TRBJ1-1	NA	CSTREGTEAFF	TGCAGTACTAGAGAAGGGACTGAAGCTTTCTTT
TRBV5-1	NA	TRBJ2-5	NA	CASSFMGDRETQYF	TGCGCCAGCAGCTTCATGGGAGATAGGGAGACCCAGTACTTC
TRBV3-1	once	TRBJ1-2	NA	CASSQGSGQDNYGYTF	TGTGCCAGCAGCCAAGGCTCGGGACAAGACAACTATGGCTACACCTTC
TRBV11-1	NA	TRBJ2-3	NA	CASSLAMLYGTDTQYF	TGTGCTAGCAGCTTAGCTATGTTATACGGCACAGATACGCAGTATTTT
TRBV20-1	many	TRBJ2-1	NA	CSANPAGGASYNEQFF	TGCAGTGCTAACCCTGCCGGCGGGGCGAGCTACAATGAGCAGTTCTTC
TRBV2	NA	TRBJ2-5	NA	CASRELEGFKETQYF	TGTGCCAGCAGGGAGCTGGAGGGGTTTAAAGAGACCCAGTACTTC
TRBV10-3	NA	TRBJ1-2	NA	CAISHTNYGYTF	TGTGCCATCAGTCACACGAACTATGGCTACACCTTC
TRBV7-3	NA	TRBJ2-1	NA	CASSPVGARAFYNEQFF	TGTGCCAGCAGCCCCGTGGGGGCGCGGGCCTTTTACAATGAGCAGTTCTTC
TRBV28	NA	TRBJ1-2	NA	CASSRARVEGYTF	TGTGCCAGCAGTCGGGCCAGGGTGGAAGGCTACACCTTC
TRBV28	NA	TRBJ1-2	NA	CASTSGVQSYGYTF	TGTGCCAGCACCTCAGGGGTACAGTCATATGGCTACACCTTC
TRBV7-6	once	TRBJ2-3	NA	CARSLGAGEDTQYF	TGTGCCCGCAGCTTAGGGGCAGGGGAAGATACGCAGTATTTT
TRBV28	NA	TRBJ2-7	NA	CASSSFTHEQYF	TGTGCCAGCAGTTCGTTTACGCACGAGCAGTACTTC
TRBV4-3	few	TRBJ2-4	NA	CASSQDWVGGGAKNIQYF	TGCGCCAGCAGCCAAGATTGGGTCGGAGGGGGTGCCAAAAACATTCAGTACTTC
TRBV7-2	few	TRBJ2-2	TRBD1	CASSLGQGASTGELFF	TGTGCCAGCAGCTTAGGTCAGGGGGCCTCCACCGGGGAGCTGTTTTTT
TRBV5-1	NA	TRBJ1-5	TRBD1	CASSFAQGADSNQPQHF	TGCGCCAGCAGCTTTGCACAGGGGGCCGATAGCAATCAGCCCCAGCATTTT
TRBV7-9	once	TRBJ1-2	TRBD1	CASSPAGQGTRPNYVYTF	TGTGCCAGCAGCCCCGCGGGACAGGGAACTCGACCGAACTATGTCTACACCTTC
TRBV6-2/TRBV6-3	few	TRBJ2-5	NA	CASSRLRVGETQYF	TGTGCCAGCAGCCGACTCCGGGTTGGAGAGACCCAGTACTTC
TRBV2	NA	TRBJ1-5	NA	CASSHRGGERNQPQHF	TGTGCCAGCAGCCATAGGGGCGGGGAGCGCAATCAGCCCCAGCATTTT